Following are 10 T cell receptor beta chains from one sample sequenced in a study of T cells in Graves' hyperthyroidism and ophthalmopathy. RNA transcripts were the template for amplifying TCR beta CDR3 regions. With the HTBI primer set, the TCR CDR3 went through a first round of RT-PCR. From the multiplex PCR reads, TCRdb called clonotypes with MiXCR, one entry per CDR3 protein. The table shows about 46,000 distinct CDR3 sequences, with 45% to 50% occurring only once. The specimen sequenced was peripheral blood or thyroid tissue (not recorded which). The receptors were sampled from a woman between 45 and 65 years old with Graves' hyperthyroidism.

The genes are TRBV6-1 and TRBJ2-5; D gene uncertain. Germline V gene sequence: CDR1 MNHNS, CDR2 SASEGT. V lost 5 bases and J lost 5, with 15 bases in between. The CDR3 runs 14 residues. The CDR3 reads CASSWPGPRETQYF. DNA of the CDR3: TGTGCCAGCAGTTGGCCTGGGCCAAGGGAGACCCAGTACTTC.

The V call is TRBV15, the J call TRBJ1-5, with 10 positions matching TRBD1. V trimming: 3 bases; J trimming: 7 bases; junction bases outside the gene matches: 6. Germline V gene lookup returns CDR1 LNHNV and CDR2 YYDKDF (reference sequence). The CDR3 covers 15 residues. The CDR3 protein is CATSSRDRGSQPQHF. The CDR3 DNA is TGTGCCACCAGCAGCCGGGACAGGGGTTCGCAGCCCCAGCATTTT.

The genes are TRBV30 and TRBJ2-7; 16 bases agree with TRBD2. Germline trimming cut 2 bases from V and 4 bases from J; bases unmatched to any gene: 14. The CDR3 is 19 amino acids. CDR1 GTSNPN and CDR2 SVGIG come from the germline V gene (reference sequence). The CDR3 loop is CAWSRLPGGTSGRVYEQYF. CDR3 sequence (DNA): TGTGCCTGGAGTAGACTCCCTGGCGGGACTAGCGGGAGGGTGTACGAGCAGTACTTC.

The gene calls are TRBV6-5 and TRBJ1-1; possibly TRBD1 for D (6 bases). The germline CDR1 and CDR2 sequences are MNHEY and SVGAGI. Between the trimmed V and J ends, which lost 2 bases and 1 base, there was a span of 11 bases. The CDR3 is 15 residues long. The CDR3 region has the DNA TGTGCCAGCAGTTACGCCCGGGGGCCGAACACTGAAGCTTTCTTT. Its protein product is CASSYARGPNTEAFF.

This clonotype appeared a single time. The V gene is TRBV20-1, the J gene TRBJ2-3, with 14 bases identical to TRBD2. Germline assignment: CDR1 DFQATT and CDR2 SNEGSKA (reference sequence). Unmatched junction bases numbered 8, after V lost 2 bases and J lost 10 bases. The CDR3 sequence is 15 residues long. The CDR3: CSARQGTSGRGAQYF. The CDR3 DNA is TGCAGTGCTAGACAGGGGACTAGCGGGAGAGGCGCGCAGTATTTT.

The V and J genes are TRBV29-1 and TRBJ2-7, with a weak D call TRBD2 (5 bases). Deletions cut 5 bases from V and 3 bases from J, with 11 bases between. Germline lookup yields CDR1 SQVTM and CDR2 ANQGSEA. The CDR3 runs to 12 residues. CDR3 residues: CSVWGEGYEQYF. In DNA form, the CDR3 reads TGCAGCGTTTGGGGAGAGGGCTACGAGCAGTACTTC.

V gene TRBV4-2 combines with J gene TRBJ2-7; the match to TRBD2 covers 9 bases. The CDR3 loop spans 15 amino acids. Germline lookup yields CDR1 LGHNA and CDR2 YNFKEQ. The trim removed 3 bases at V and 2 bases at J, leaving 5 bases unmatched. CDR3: CASSHDKREAYEQYF. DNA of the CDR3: TGTGCCAGCAGCCATGACAAGCGGGAGGCCTACGAGCAGTACTTC.

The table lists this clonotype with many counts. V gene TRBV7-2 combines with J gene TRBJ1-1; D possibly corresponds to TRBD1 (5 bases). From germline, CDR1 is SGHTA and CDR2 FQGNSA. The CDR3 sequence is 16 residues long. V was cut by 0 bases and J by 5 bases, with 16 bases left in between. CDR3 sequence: CASSLAGAGVGTEAFF. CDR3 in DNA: TGTGCCAGCAGCTTAGCAGGCGCGGGGGTAGGTACTGAAGCTTTCTTT.

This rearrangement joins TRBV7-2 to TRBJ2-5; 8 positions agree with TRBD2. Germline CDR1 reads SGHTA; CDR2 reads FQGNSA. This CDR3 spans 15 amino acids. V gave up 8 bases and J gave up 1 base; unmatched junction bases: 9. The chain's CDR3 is CASAKTSDPQETQYF. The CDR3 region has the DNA TGTGCCAGCGCGAAGACTAGCGACCCCCAAGAGACCCAGTACTTC.

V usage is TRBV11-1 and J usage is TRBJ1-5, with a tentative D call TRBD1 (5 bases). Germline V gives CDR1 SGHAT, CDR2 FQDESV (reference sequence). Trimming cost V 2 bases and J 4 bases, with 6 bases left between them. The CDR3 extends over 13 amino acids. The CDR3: CASSLQGNQPQHF. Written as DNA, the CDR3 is TGTGCCAGCAGCTTACAGGGTAATCAGCCCCAGCATTTT.